These 22 T cell receptor beta chains were all obtained from the same sample, sequenced in a study of CD8+CD57+ T cells in acquired aplastic anemia. Genomic DNA constituted the template upon which TCR beta VDJ and CDR3 profiling was performed. TCRdb independently ran MiXCR on the reads; one entry per CDR3 protein. The sample holds about 180,000 distinct CDR3 sequences, under 55% seen once. The sample comprised sorted CD4+, CD8+, or CD8+CD57+ T cells (not recorded which) from PBMCs. The receptors shown here come from a human donor in good health.

This clonotype was seen more than once but under ten times. The chain is built from TRBV9 and TRBJ2-1; TRBD2 matches 7 bases. J was trimmed by 7 bases and V by 0 bases; bases with no gene match: 7. The CDR3 is 15 residues long. Looked up from germline, CDR1 is SGDLS and CDR2 is YYNGEE. Here the CDR3 reads CASSVVGRSMNEQFF. DNA for the CDR3: TGTGCCAGCAGCGTAGTCGGGAGGAGTATGAATGAGCAGTTCTTC.

The chain combines TRBV29-1 with TRBJ1-3; D ambiguous. V was clipped by 6 bases and J by 0 bases, with 15 bases between them. CDR1 is SQVTM and CDR2 is ANQGSEA in the germline V gene. The CDR3 is 15 amino acids. The chain's CDR3 is CSVDPSRNSGNTIYF. The DNA of the CDR3 is TGCAGCGTGGACCCTTCGAGAAACTCTGGAAACACCATATATTTT.

V and J are TRBV25-1 and TRBJ1-6; D unclear. The V end was cut by 8 bases, the J end by 7 bases, with 9 bases between. The CDR3 covers 12 residues. Germline V lookup: CDR1 MGHDK, CDR2 SYGVNS. CDR3 residues: CASRPGNSPLHF. The CDR3 DNA follows: TGTGCCAGCCGGCCCGGGAATTCACCCCTCCACTTT.

This clonotype was counted many times. The gene calls are TRBV5-1 and TRBJ1-2; 10 bases match TRBD1. The CDR3 runs 13 residues. Unmatched junction bases numbered 2, after V lost 3 bases and J lost 6 bases. The V gene's germline CDR1 is SGHRS and CDR2 YFSETQ. CDR3 protein: CASSWGTGDGYTF. CDR3 sequence (DNA): TGCGCCAGCAGCTGGGGGACAGGGGATGGCTACACCTTC.

Here the CDR3 DNA reads TGTGCCAGCAGTTACTCCGGGGGAGGCGAGCAGTACTTC. This gives the protein CASSYSGGGEQYF. The genes are TRBV6-5 and TRBJ2-7; perhaps TRBD2 as D (6 bases). CDR1 is MNHEY and CDR2 is SVGAGI in the germline V gene. The CDR3 has 13 residues. Trimming shortened V by 0 bases and J by 6 bases, and 9 bases separated the two germline ends.

In regard to this clonotype: One end of the junction fails to match germline, which may point to a read error. V and J are TRBV7-3 and TRBJ2-1; the match to TRBD1 covers 7 bases. The CDR3 consists of 14 residues. Per the germline V gene, CDR1 is SGHTA and CDR2 is FQGTGA. The CDR3, as DNA: TGTGCCAGCAGCTCATGGGGACAGAGAAATGAACAGTTCTTC. Translating it yields CASSSWGQRNEQFF.

This clonotype was seen more than once but under ten times. The chain has TRBV7-2 and TRBJ2-7; 8 bases line up with TRBD1. The CDR3 covers 13 residues. The germline gives CDR1 SGHTA, CDR2 FQGNSA. Trimming at V came to 7 bases and at J to 3 bases, leaving 5 bases not matched to a gene. The CDR3 loop reads CASTKDRVYEQYF. The CDR3 DNA is TGTGCCAGCACCAAGGACAGGGTCTACGAGCAGTACTTC.

In its sample, this clonotype was seen many times. The V gene is TRBV9, the J gene TRBJ1-1, with D possibly matching TRBD1 (5 bases). This CDR3 comprises 14 residues. CDR1 and CDR2 from the germline V gene are SGDLS and YYNGEE. V lost 4 bases and J lost 3, with 13 bases in between. CDR3 sequence: CASSQGSWDTEAFF. In DNA form, the CDR3 reads TGTGCCAGCAGCCAGGGATCCTGGGACACTGAAGCTTTCTTT.

This clonotype was detected ten times or more. V gene TRBV29-1 combines with J gene TRBJ2-3; tentatively, D is TRBD2 (5 bases). CDR1 SQVTM and CDR2 ANQGSEA come from the germline V gene. V was pared by 4 bases and J by 4 bases, with 18 bases between. The CDR3 length is 15 residues. CDR3 residues: CSVGDSSRRADTQYF. The DNA for the CDR3 is TGCAGCGTTGGAGACTCCTCAAGGCGGGCAGATACGCAGTATTTT.

The chain couples TRBV12-3 or TRBV12-4 to TRBJ2-2; 9 nucleotides align to TRBD2. The CDR3 spans 18 residues. The V and J ends lost 6 bases and 0 bases, in that order; junction bases with no gene match: 11. CDR3 amino acids: CASSTGTSIPANTGELFF. The CDR3 nucleotides read TGTGCCAGCAGCACCGGGACTAGCATCCCCGCGAACACCGGGGAGCTGTTTTTT.

Many counts were recorded for this clonotype. Written as DNA, the CDR3 is TGCAGCGTTGTAATACACGGCGGGGTAGACACTGAAGCTTTCTTT. This sequence encodes CSVVIHGGVDTEAFF. This rearrangement joins TRBV29-1 to TRBJ1-1; D gene ambiguous. The V gene lost 4 bases and the J gene lost 3 bases, with 18 bases spanning the gap. The CDR3 spans 15 residues. CDR1 is SQVTM, CDR2 ANQGSEA, per germline.

This clonotype has just a few counts. V gene TRBV2 combines with J gene TRBJ1-6; tentative D call: TRBD1 (6 bases). The V end lost 11 bases, the J end lost 7 bases, and 15 bases lay between the germline ends. The CDR3 covers 13 residues. Looked up from germline, CDR1 is SNHLY and CDR2 is FYNNEI. As DNA, the CDR3 is TGTGCCTGTAGCCAGGGGACGAATTCACCCCTCCACTTT. This sequence encodes CACSQGTNSPLHF.

This chain joins TRBV20-1 and TRBJ2-5; D not resolved. This CDR3 has 11 residues. Germline CDR1 reads DFQATT; CDR2 reads SNEGSKA (reference sequence). Trimming stripped 6 bases from V and 5 bases from J, with 10 bases between. The CDR3 reads CSAYFRETQYF. The CDR3 DNA sequence: TGCAGTGCCTACTTCAGGGAGACCCAGTACTTC.

Points on this clonotype: Being one base from a much bigger clone, this may be a read error. The chain couples TRBV20-1 to TRBJ1-2; D remains ambiguous. Trimming removed 4 bases at V and 2 bases at J, with 14 bases between. The germline V gene has CDR1 DFQATT and CDR2 SNEGSKA (reference sequence). CDR3 length equals 14 residues. CDR3 in amino acids: CSATIRGSNYGYTF. The CDR3 DNA follows: TGCAGTGCTACGATTCGGGGTTCCAACTATGGCTACACCTTC.

This clonotype showed up many times. The rearrangement links TRBV6-1 to TRBJ2-3, with 9 bases that match TRBD1. Trimming removed 1 base from V and 1 base from J; junction bases left unmatched: 0. The CDR3 totals 15 residues. Looked up from germline, CDR1 is MNHNS and CDR2 is SASEGT. The CDR3 loop reads CASSEGTGGTDTQYF. The CDR3 coding sequence is TGTGCCAGCAGTGAAGGGACAGGGGGCACAGATACGCAGTATTTT.

The CDR3 coding sequence is TGTGCCAGCAGCACCCCCGATGAGCAGTTCTTC. This translates into CASSTPDEQFF. The V call is TRBV7-6, the J call TRBJ2-1; D unclear. CDR3 length equals 11 residues. CDR1 and CDR2 (germline): SGHVS, FNYEAQ. Trimming shortened V by 5 bases and J by 8 bases, and 7 bases separated the two germline ends. Full variable domain (remainder filled in from reference TRBV7-6 and TRBJ2-1): GAGVSQSPRYKVTKRGQDVALRCDPISGHVSLYWYRQALGQGPEFLTYFNYEAQQDKSGLPNDRFSAERPEGSISTLTIQRTEQRDSAMYRCASSTPDEQFFGPGTRLTVL.

This clonotype was counted at least ten times. This chain links TRBV14 with TRBJ2-3; TRBD2 matches at 10 bases. Germline V gene sequence: CDR1 SGHDN, CDR2 FVKESK. The CDR3 consists of 19 residues. Trimming at V came to 0 bases and at J to 4 bases, leaving 13 bases not matched to a gene. CDR3 loop: CASSQDPPSLAGSADTQYF. For the CDR3, the DNA is TGTGCCAGCAGCCAAGATCCCCCCTCACTAGCGGGATCGGCAGATACGCAGTATTTT.

This clonotype showed up just a few times. The CDR3 loop reads CASSLGQDTEAFF. CDR3 sequence (DNA): TGTGCCAGCAGTTTGGGGCAGGACACTGAAGCTTTCTTT. The rearrangement uses TRBV12-3 or TRBV12-4 and TRBJ1-1; maybe TRBD1 (5 bases). This CDR3 is built from 13 residues. The ends were cut back, 3 bases at V and 3 bases at J, with 8 bases in the middle.

This clonotype has a handful of counts. CDR3 in amino acids: CAWSGWWAYNEQFF. DNA of the CDR3: TGTGCCTGGAGTGGGTGGTGGGCCTACAATGAGCAGTTCTTC. The J gene is TRBJ2-1, the V gene TRBV30; D gene uncertain. Germline CDR1 GTSNPN, CDR2 SVGIG (reference sequence). CDR3 size: 14 residues. Trimming pared 1 base from V and 2 bases from J, leaving 9 bases between.

The count of this clonotype is one. A much larger clone is a single base away; this may be a read error. The rearrangement links TRBV5-5 to TRBJ2-3; D tentatively fits TRBD1 or TRBD2 (6 bases each). The CDR3 spans 15 residues. Germline CDR1 reads SGHKS; CDR2 reads YYEKEE (reference sequence). Trimming removed 7 bases at V and 2 bases at J, with 17 bases between. The CDR3 coding sequence is TGTGCCAGCTCCCTGGGGGGCACTCTCACAGATACGCAGTATTTT. Translating it yields CASSLGGTLTDTQYF.

V is TRBV20-1 and J is TRBJ1-6; D ambiguous. The CDR3 is 15 residues long. V lost 6 bases and J lost 7, with 19 bases in between. The germline gives CDR1 DFQATT, CDR2 SNEGSKA (reference sequence). CDR3 sequence: CSASDPMVSNSPLHF. CDR3 DNA sequence: TGCAGTGCATCGGACCCTATGGTCTCCAATTCACCCCTCCACTTT.

This clonotype was detected many times. The V call is TRBV6-1, the J call TRBJ1-1, with D possibly TRBD1 on 5 matching bases. From germline, CDR1 is MNHNS and CDR2 SASEGT. This CDR3 is 14 amino acids long. V lost 5 bases and J 1 base, leaving 11 bases between the germline ends. The CDR3 reads CASSRAGRNTEAFF. The CDR3 DNA reads TGTGCCAGCAGTCGGGCGGGACGGAACACTGAAGCTTTCTTT.